These T cell receptor beta chains were read from a single sample in a study of cytomegalovirus exposure and HLA in healthy donors. Method: immunoSEQ multiplex PCR; TCRdb's copy keeps in-frame clones and lacks some. Here the sample spans 220,000 or so clones, 60% to 80% being singletons. Source material: PBMCs. The receptor set was obtained from a male donor in good health and CMV-seronegative. CDR3s include the opening cysteine and the closing phenylalanine or tryptophan.

V	J	CDR3
TRBV19	-	CASSMPPYEQYF
TRBV6-4	TRBJ2-5	CASSFQDRARQETQYF
TRBV5-1	TRBJ2-7	CASSLGPREAEYF
TRBV27	-	CASSSIGQGYEQYF
TRBV14	-	CASSPWATYEQYF
TRBV19	TRBJ1-2	CASSPRQGAQNYGYTF
TRBV6-5	TRBJ2-7	CASRARTSGKWEQYF
TRBV6-5	TRBJ2-2	CASSPDRGNTGELFF
TRBV7-6	TRBJ2-6	CASSSLRTAPSSGANVLTF
TRBV28	TRBJ1-4	CARGRGRSNEKLFF
TRBV30	TRBJ1-2	CARGANYGYTF
TRBV5-1	TRBJ1-1	CASSLELRRGAEAFF
TRBV14	TRBJ2-1	CASSQDFSPSGRIYNEQFF
TRBV5-1	TRBJ1-3	CASSLDRGNTIYF
TRBV6-5	TRBJ1-1	CATRSTVNTEAFF
TRBV6-1	TRBJ2-7	CASSAYRGTYEQYF
TRBV27	TRBJ2-6	CASSVVSGANVLTF
TRBV2	TRBJ2-2	CASSVGRQGNTGELFF
TRBV6-1	TRBJ2-3	CASSEIMTVNTQYF
TRBV6-6	TRBJ2-7	CASSIGSEQYF
TRBV7-3	TRBJ2-7	CASSLKGGGYEQYF
TRBV4-1	TRBJ2-1	CASSQGPMADYNEQFF
TRBV19	TRBJ2-1	CASSIDLVGGEQFF
TRBV7-7	TRBJ2-5	CASSLGLGTLQETQYF
TRBV11-2	TRBJ2-5	CASSLGTGGAQETQYF
TRBV27	TRBJ2-1	CASSPLVLGNEQFF
TRBV28	TRBJ1-2	CASSSYYGYTF
TRBV5-1	TRBJ1-1	CASSRGGTEAFF
TRBV5-1	TRBJ2-1	CASSSFGTSYNEQFF
TRBV2	TRBJ1-2	CTSSERHGANYGYTF
TRBV5-1	TRBJ2-3	CASSLTGLSTDTQYF
TRBV5-1	TRBJ2-1	CASSLTSGEYNEQFF
TRBV7-9	TRBJ1-2	CASSSEDVVRNYGYTF
TRBV5-1	TRBJ2-5	CASSLAGGERTETQYF
TRBV7-2	TRBJ1-3	CASRGAPGNTIYF
TRBV5-1	TRBJ2-7	CASSLAQGGEQYF